This T cell receptor (beta chain) was found in a study of T cells after yellow fever vaccination. Looking at the study overall: Each low-cell-number fraction was prepared by means of SMART-Seq v4 Ultra Low Input. Whole-study results and caveats: Overall, a small share of clonotypes was seen in both CD4 and CD8 compartments. Boosting was followed by the reappearance of most primary-vaccination clones (around 95% CD4, more than 70% CD8).

CDR1 and CDR2 (germline): SGHRS, YFSETQ. The CDR3 has 17 amino acids. J was trimmed by 7 bases and V by 0 bases; bases with no gene match: 6. A remark on this clonotype: The antigen remains unidentified.

Template switching by 5'RACE produced TCR cDNA, adding a universal primer site and UMIs. Using its own MiXCR run on the 5' RACE reads, TCRdb lists one record per CDR3 protein. The sample gives approximately 250,000 distinct CDR3 sequences, about 5% of which show up once; roughly 3.4% is in the top ten. The sample in question was CD4+ T cells sorted from PBMCs, obtained on the day of the yellow fever booster vaccination. The chain recombines TRBV5-1 with TRBJ2-2; 13 nucleotides line up with TRBD2. This clonotype was obtained from a young man who received the YFV17D yellow fever vaccine. DNA for the CDR3: TGCGCCAGCAGCTTGGCACTAGCGGGGGGGCCGAGCGGGGAGCTGTTTTTT. Translation: CASSLALAGGPSGELFF.